The 18 T cell receptor beta chains reported below all come from one sample, sequenced in a study of T-cell reconstitution after alpha-beta-depleted transplantation in children. Unique molecular identifiers were used to barcode this TCRbeta library. MiXCR, run by TCRdb on the PCR reads, gives a single entry per CDR3 protein. The sample includes under 300,000 distinct CDR3 sequences, approximately 10% of them seen just once. The starting material was peripheral blood, obtained 180 days after TCRalphabeta/CD19-depleted stem cell transplant. These receptors were obtained from a male patient between 2 and 10 years old who had a stem cell transplant for chronic granulomatous disease, so the T cells may come from the graft donor.

This clonotype was counted only a few times. This chain links TRBV2 with TRBJ1-1; TRBD1 agrees at 9 bases. This CDR3 has 15 residues. The V gene's germline CDR1 is SNHLY and CDR2 FYNNEI. J was trimmed by 0 bases and V by 8 bases; bases with no gene match: 7. This chain's CDR3 is CASGRQGGLNTEAFF. CDR3 nucleotide sequence: TGTGCCAGCGGCCGACAGGGGGGTCTGAACACTGAAGCTTTCTTT. Full variable domain (outside the CDR3, taken from reference TRBV2 and TRBJ1-1): EPEVTQTPSHQVTQMGQEVILRCVPISNHLYFYWYRQILGQKVEFLVSFYNNEISEKSEIFDDQFSVERPDGSNFTLKIRSTKLEDSAMYFCASGRQGGLNTEAFFGQGTRLTVV.

This clonotype was counted many times. The chain combines TRBV15 with TRBJ2-5; D not resolved. The CDR3 is made up of 15 amino acids. Germline V CDR1 and CDR2: LNHNV, YYDKDF (reference sequence). The germline V and J ends were trimmed by 2 bases and 4 bases, with 14 bases remaining between them. The CDR3 loop is CATSRQGKSGETQYF. In DNA, the CDR3 is TGTGCCACCAGCAGACAAGGGAAGTCGGGAGAGACCCAGTACTTC.

Ten or more counts support this clonotype. The genes are TRBV7-6 and TRBJ2-7; TRBD2 might be the D (6 bases). CDR3 size: 14 residues. The germline V gene encodes CDR1 SGHVS and CDR2 FNYEAQ. Trimming stripped 1 base from V and 2 bases from J, with 9 bases between. The CDR3 DNA sequence: TGTGCCAGCAGCTTAGACGGGGGACCCTACGAGCAGTACTTC. Protein sequence: CASSLDGGPYEQYF.

Many counts were recorded for this clonotype. The J gene is TRBJ1-2, the V gene TRBV29-1; D is possibly TRBD1 (5 bases). The CDR3 consists of 14 residues. Trimming cost V 3 bases and J 0 bases, with 11 bases left between them. CDR1 is SQVTM and CDR2 is ANQGSEA in the germline V gene. CDR3 in amino acids: CSVDSGSTNYGYTF. DNA for the CDR3: TGCAGCGTTGATTCAGGGTCTACTAACTATGGCTACACCTTC.

Of note for this clonotype: A much larger clone lies one base from this, so it may be a read error. The J gene is TRBJ2-1, the V gene TRBV7-8, with 13 bases identical to TRBD2. CDR3 length: 18 residues. The germline gives CDR1 SGHVS, CDR2 FQNEAQ. This CDR3 is CASSLSLGTSGKDKEQFF. CDR3 DNA sequence: TGTGCCAGCAGTCTAAGCCTTGGGACTAGCGGGAAGGACAAGGAGCAGTTCTTC. The complete variable domain, with remaining parts taken from reference TRBV7-8 and TRBJ2-1, reads GAGVSQSPRYKVAKRGQDVALRCDPISGHVSLFWYQQALGQGPEFLTYFQNEAQLDKSGLPSDRFFAERPEGSVSTLKIQRTQQEDSAVYLCASSLSLGTSGKDKEQFFGPGTRLTVL.

This clonotype was seen at least ten times. The rearrangement uses TRBV5-1 and TRBJ2-5, with D possibly being TRBD2 (6 bases). CDR3 length: 13 amino acids. Per germline, CDR1 SGHRS and CDR2 YFSETQ. Trimming left V 4 bases short and J 5 bases short, with 12 bases between. DNA for the CDR3: TGCGCCAGCAGCCAAGGGCGGGGTGAGACCCAGTACTTC. It translates to CASSQGRGETQYF. The complete variable domain, with remaining parts taken from reference TRBV5-1 and TRBJ2-5, reads KAGVTQTPRYLIKTRGQQVTLSCSPISGHRSVSWYQQTPGQGLQFLFEYFSETQRNKGNFPGRFSGRQFSNSRSEMNVSTLELGDSALYLCASSQGRGETQYFGPGTRLLVL.

This clonotype was counted at least ten times. The chain recombines TRBV7-2 with TRBJ1-3, with D maybe TRBD1 (5 bases). Trimming pared 1 base from V and 0 bases from J, leaving 7 bases between. There are 15 residues in the CDR3. Germline CDR1 reads SGHTA; CDR2 reads FQGNSA. CDR3 in DNA: TGTGCCAGCAGCTTAGTCGGGGGCTCTGGAAACACCATATATTTT. Translation gives CASSLVGGSGNTIYF.

This clonotype is medium-sized (0.01 to 0.1%). The genes are TRBV7-2 and TRBJ2-2; D may match TRBD1 or TRBD2 (5 bases each). The V and J ends lost 2 bases and 4 bases respectively, with 14 bases between them. Germline CDR1 SGHTA, CDR2 FQGNSA. This CDR3 is built from 16 residues. CDR3 in DNA: TGTGCCAGCAGCTTACGGGGTGGGGGTATCACCGGGGAGCTGTTTTTT. Its protein product is CASSLRGGGITGELFF.

This clonotype was counted ten times or more. This chain uses TRBV4-3 with TRBJ2-3; D gene ambiguous. The CDR3 runs 14 residues. The V gene lost 1 base and the J gene lost 4 bases, with 9 bases spanning the gap. Germline V gene lookup returns CDR1 LGHNA and CDR2 YSLEER. CDR3 DNA sequence: TGCGCCAGCAGCCAAGGTTTAGGGCCAGATACGCAGTATTTT. Its translation: CASSQGLGPDTQYF.

This clonotype was picked up many times. The chain uses TRBV29-1 and TRBJ1-1, with D unclear. The ends were cut back, 7 bases at V and 1 base at J, with 7 bases in the middle. The CDR3 contains 11 residues. Germline CDR1 and CDR2: SQVTM and ANQGSEA. CDR3 nucleotide sequence: TGCAGCGCCTTATGGAACACTGAAGCTTTCTTT. Its protein product is CSALWNTEAFF.

This clonotype was seen many times. The chain links TRBV29-1 to TRBJ2-4; the D call may be TRBD1 or TRBD2 (5 bases each). Germline values: CDR1 SQVTM, CDR2 ANQGSEA. The CDR3 runs to 15 residues. The germline V and J ends were trimmed by 3 bases and 0 bases, with 12 bases remaining between them. CDR3 amino acids: CSVDSGSLAKNIQYF. For the CDR3, the DNA is TGCAGCGTTGACTCAGGGAGTCTAGCCAAAAACATTCAGTACTTC.

This clonotype was picked up many times. The V gene is TRBV28, the J gene TRBJ2-7; D is uncertain. With 9 bases removed from V and 7 bases from J, the gap between germline ends came to 19 bases. The CDR3 totals 13 residues. Germline V gene lookup returns CDR1 MDHEN and CDR2 SYDVKM. As DNA, the CDR3 is TGTGCCAGTAAGCTACGTCTTATGGGAGAGCAGTACTTC. It is translated as CASKLRLMGEQYF.

This clonotype has only a few counts. For the CDR3, the DNA is TGTGCCAGCAGCTTATTCCCTCCCGGGGGGGCAAACACCGGGGAGCTGTTTTTT. It specifies CASSLFPPGGANTGELFF. V is TRBV13 and J is TRBJ2-2; 8 bases agree with TRBD2. V shed 2 bases, J shed 2 bases, and the junction held 10 bases outside the gene matches. Germline V gives CDR1 PRHDT, CDR2 FYEKMQ (reference sequence). CDR3 length equals 18 residues.

This clonotype was detected ten times or more. This chain uses TRBV18 with TRBJ2-7; D gene unclear. Germline V gene sequence: CDR1 KGHSH, CDR2 LQKENI. This CDR3 is 14 amino acids long. Trimming took 0 bases from V and 1 from J, leaving 7 bases between them. The CDR3 nucleotides are TGTGCCAGCTCACCACCGTCAGGATCCTACGAGCAGTACTTC. Protein sequence: CASSPPSGSYEQYF.

This clonotype was detected many times. The chain combines TRBV20-1 with TRBJ2-1, with TRBD2 matching 12 bases. Trimming cost V 0 bases and J 5 bases; bases outside gene matches: 20. The germline CDR1 and CDR2 sequences are DFQATT and SNEGSKA (reference sequence). CDR3 length: 21 residues. The DNA for the CDR3 is TGCAGTGCTAGAGATGTAACGGCTTGGGCTAGCGGGAGGGGGTGGCACAATGAGCAGTTCTTC. It yields the protein CSARDVTAWASGRGWHNEQFF.

Regarding this clonotype: Just one base apart from a much larger clone, this may be a read error. The chain employs TRBV15 and TRBJ2-1; D is undetermined. Germline V gene data show CDR1 as LNHNV and CDR2 as YYDKDF (reference sequence). The CDR3 sequence is 13 residues long. In DNA form, the CDR3 reads TGTGCCACCAGCGTCAGTAGAGGTGATGAGCAGTCCTTC. Translation: CATSVSRGDEQSF.

This clonotype was recorded many times. The chain combines TRBV12-3 or TRBV12-4 with TRBJ2-5, with TRBD1 matching 7 bases. This CDR3 contains 13 residues. J gave up 2 bases and V 5 bases, and 2 bases lay outside the gene matches. The CDR3 DNA follows: TGTGCCAGCAGTCGACAGGGACAAGAGACCCAGTACTTC. Residues: CASSRQGQETQYF.

The rearrangement uses TRBV29-1 and TRBJ2-5, with 8 nucleotides matching TRBD2. Germline V gives CDR1 SQVTM, CDR2 ANQGSEA. V was pared by 4 bases and J by 5 bases, with 9 bases of the junction left unmatched. The CDR3 has 14 residues. The chain's CDR3 is CSVVKAGVGETQYF. Written as DNA, the CDR3 is TGCAGCGTTGTTAAAGCGGGAGTTGGGGAGACCCAGTACTTC.